These 10 T cell receptor beta chains originate from one sample sequenced in a study of T cell repertoires in cytomegalovirus infection. One entry per CDR3 protein, called by TCRdb with MiXCR from the reads. This table has about 310,000 distinct CDR3 sequences, 9.6% appearing once. Specimen: PBMCs. The receptors come from a human donor in good health (CMV status not recorded). Some clones in this sample may be carry-over from other donors' samples.

This clonotype was seen ten or more times. The rearrangement uses TRBV28 and TRBJ1-1; no clear D. Per germline, CDR1 MDHEN and CDR2 SYDVKM. The CDR3 loop spans 15 amino acids. The ends were cut back, 5 bases at V and 4 bases at J, with 17 bases in the middle. CDR3 nucleotides: TGTGCCAGCAGTCCAACGACACGAAAGGTCACTGAAGCTTTCTTT. Encoded protein: CASSPTTRKVTEAFF.

The CDR3: CASSQDLSYEQYF. In DNA form, the CDR3 reads TGTGCCAGCAGCCAAGATTTGAGCTACGAGCAGTACTTC. The chain links TRBV3-1 to TRBJ2-7; D gene ambiguous. V lost 0 bases and J 3 bases, leaving 6 bases between the germline ends. The CDR3 totals 13 residues. Looked up from germline, CDR1 is LGHDT and CDR2 is YNNKEL (reference sequence).

Only a few counts were recorded for this clonotype. The rearrangement uses TRBV10-3 and TRBJ2-1; D possibly corresponds to TRBD2 (5 bases). CDR3 size: 12 residues. Germline CDR1 reads ENHRY; CDR2 reads SYGVKD. V lost 6 bases, J lost 8 bases, and 11 bases lay in between. The CDR3 DNA is TGTGCCATCAGAGTGGAGGCGGATGAGCAGTTCTTC. This encodes CAIRVEADEQFF.

The chain joins TRBV5-1 to TRBJ2-7; 8 nucleotides line up with TRBD1. Unmatched junction bases numbered 3, after V lost 4 bases and J lost 3 bases. The V gene's germline CDR1 is SGHRS and CDR2 YFSETQ. The CDR3 has 13 residues. CDR3 DNA sequence: TGCGCCAGCAGCGAGGACAGGGTCTACGAGCAGTACTTC. This encodes CASSEDRVYEQYF. Full variable domain (remainder filled in from reference TRBV5-1 and TRBJ2-7): KAGVTQTPRYLIKTRGQQVTLSCSPISGHRSVSWYQQTPGQGLQFLFEYFSETQRNKGNFPGRFSGRQFSNSRSEMNVSTLELGDSALYLCASSEDRVYEQYFGPGTRLTVT.

This clonotype occurred many times. This chain joins TRBV20-1 and TRBJ1-1; no firm D call. Trimming cost V 8 bases and J 7 bases, with 17 bases left between them. This CDR3 spans 12 amino acids. Per germline, CDR1 DFQATT and CDR2 SNEGSKA (reference sequence). Written as DNA, the CDR3 is TGCAGTCCAGAGTTCTCCACCCTTGAAGCTTTCTTT. It is translated as CSPEFSTLEAFF.

This clonotype was seen at least ten times. The V call is TRBV4-2, the J call TRBJ1-4, with D unresolved. Germline lookup yields CDR1 LGHNA and CDR2 YNFKEQ. This CDR3 region has 15 residues. V lost 1 base and J 0 bases, leaving 6 bases between the germline ends. For the CDR3, the DNA is TGTGCCAGCAGCCAAGGGTTCGCAACTAATGAAAAACTGTTTTTT. Protein product: CASSQGFATNEKLFF.

This clonotype was detected many times. The chain couples TRBV20-1 to TRBJ1-1; 11 nucleotides line up with TRBD1. The CDR3 runs 12 residues. Germline-derived CDR1 and CDR2 are DFQATT and SNEGSKA (reference sequence). With 8 bases clipped from V and 10 bases from J, the junction kept 9 bases outside the gene matches. The CDR3 is CSSTLGTGGAFF. Written as DNA, the CDR3 is TGCAGTTCTACTCTCGGGACAGGGGGAGCTTTCTTT.

This clonotype was recorded at least ten times. The CDR3 coding sequence is TGTGCCAGCAGCTTATTGGAAGAGACCCAGTACTTC. As protein: CASSLLEETQYF. The chain joins TRBV7-9 to TRBJ2-5; D unresolved. V lost 2 bases and J lost 3, with 4 bases in between. In germline, CDR1 is SEHNR, CDR2 FQNEAQ (reference sequence). There are 12 residues in the CDR3.

At least ten counts were recorded for this clonotype. The CDR3 nucleotides are TGTGCCAGCAGCTTAGGCCCATATAGCAATCAGCCCCAGCATTTT. It translates to CASSLGPYSNQPQHF. This chain uses TRBV7-2 with TRBJ1-5; D is ambiguous. Germline V gene lookup returns CDR1 SGHTA and CDR2 FQGNSA. V was cut by 1 base and J by 0 bases, with 7 bases left in between. The CDR3 spans 15 residues. Together with reference TRBV7-2 and TRBJ1-5, the CDR3 gives the full variable domain: GAGVSQSPSNKVTEKGKDVELRCDPISGHTALYWYRQSLGQGLEFLIYFQGNSAPDKSGLPSDRFSAERTGGSVSTLTIQRTQQEDSAVYLCASSLGPYSNQPQHFGDGTRLSIL.

This clonotype has ten or more counts. The chain is built from TRBV10-3 and TRBJ2-7; TRBD2 is a possible D gene (5 bases). Trimming took off 3 bases at V and 1 base at J, with 16 bases between the two ends. Germline loops: CDR1 ENHRY, CDR2 SYGVKD. There are 16 residues in the CDR3. CDR3 amino acids: CAISDPRVAASYEQYF. CDR3 nucleotides: TGTGCCATCAGTGATCCGAGGGTGGCGGCGTCCTACGAGCAGTACTTC.